Included here is one T cell receptor (beta chain) sequence, with context. Its antigen remains unidentified. The sample comes from a study of vaccination effects on CD4 cells after COVID-19. This CDR3 region has 18 residues. The V segment lost 6 bases and the J segment 1 base; nucleotides outside the gene matches: 9. Per the germline V gene, CDR1 is MGHDK and CDR2 is SYGVNS. Points from the study as a whole: Clones induced by infection and by vaccine showed marked clonal contraction late after vaccination. Common cold coronaviruses were cross-recognized by only 1 of 255 vaccine-induced clones in healthy vaccinees.

Sequencing in the ViraFEST assay came after antigen-specific CD4+ T cells had been expanded with viral peptide pools, which were used to stimulate PBMC. After less than twelve days in culture, the CD4+ T cells were isolated. The culture medium for around 2 million PBMC per well included 10 IU/ml IL-2 and about 10 ug/ml peptides. Sequenced by immunoSEQ multiplex PCR; TCRdb stores in-frame clones only, minus some. The table has some 20,000 clones, around three quarters seen once. The TCR originated in a human donor who received a COVID-19 vaccine. Source: CD4+ T cells from PBMCs cultured with HCoV-229E spike peptides, taken before COVID-19 vaccination. The chain uses TRBV25-1 and TRBJ2-3; TRBD2 aligns across 14 bases. The DNA of the CDR3 is TGTGCCAGCAGGGCCGGGACTAGCGGGAGAAGTGGCACAGATACGCAGTATTTT. This gives the protein CASRAGTSGRSGTDTQYF.